The 22 T cell receptor beta chains in this list originate from one sample, sequenced in a study of blood T cell repertoires in COVID-19. This table comes from immunoSEQ multiplex PCR, and its TCRdb copy is limited to in-frame clones, with some not included. The data hold some 240,000 clones, with roughly 80% observed a single time. Sequences were obtained from peripheral blood. These TCRs come from a woman in her 70s with acute or convalescent COVID-19.

This clone was observed once. The chain carries TRBV11-2 and TRBJ2-3; 7 bases align to TRBD2. V lost 1 base to trimming and J lost 3 bases; unmatched junction nucleotides: 16. Germline lookup yields CDR1 SGHAT and CDR2 FQNNGV. This CDR3 is built from 19 residues. The chain's CDR3 is CASSLVRRLEPGLTDTQYF. DNA of the CDR3: TGTGCCAGCAGCTTAGTCCGACGCCTTGAACCGGGACTAACAGATACGCAGTATTTT.

The V and J genes are TRBV11-2 and TRBJ2-1; TRBD1 agrees at 7 bases. J was trimmed by 7 bases and V by 5 bases; bases with no gene match: 17. The CDR3 runs 17 residues. The germline gives CDR1 SGHAT, CDR2 FQNNGV. This chain's CDR3 is CASSQIISGTVENEQFF. The CDR3 bases are TGTGCCAGCAGCCAAATCATTTCCGGGACAGTGGAGAATGAGCAGTTCTTC.

The V gene is TRBV6-5, the J gene TRBJ1-3; D gene ambiguous. The germline V gene has CDR1 MNHEY and CDR2 SVGAGI. The ends were cut back, 5 bases at V and 4 bases at J, with 9 bases in the middle. The CDR3 is 13 amino acids. CDR3 nucleotides: TGTGCCAGCAGTAGGGAGAAGGGAAACACCATATATTTT. This sequence encodes CASSREKGNTIYF.

The chain joins TRBV14 to TRBJ1-6; D remains ambiguous. The CDR3 spans 16 residues. V shed 1 base and J shed 0 bases, with 7 bases lying between them. Germline V gives CDR1 SGHDN, CDR2 FVKESK. The DNA of the CDR3 is TGTGCCAGCAGCCAAGTTGTGAGCTCCTATAATTCACCCCTCCACTTT. It translates to CASSQVVSSYNSPLHF.

The chain uses TRBV10-3 and TRBJ2-7, with 8 bases that match TRBD2. V lost 6 bases and J lost 5; bases outside the gene matches: 12. The CDR3 has 15 residues. CDR1 and CDR2 from the germline V gene are ENHRY and SYGVKD. The CDR3 reads CAISDLPGGRDEQYF. In nucleotides, the CDR3 is TGTGCCATCAGCGACCTCCCGGGGGGGCGGGACGAGCAGTACTTC.

This clone has only a few counts. The V gene is TRBV6-6, the J gene TRBJ2-7; 7 bases align to TRBD2. Germline V lookup: CDR1 MNHNY, CDR2 SVGAGI (reference sequence). The V and J ends lost 6 bases and 4 bases, in that order; junction bases with no gene match: 9. This CDR3 has 14 amino acids. The CDR3 DNA follows: TGTGCCAGCAGCCAGCGGGGCGGCCCATACGAGCAGTACGTC. Translated: CASSQRGGPYEQYV.

V is TRBV5-6 and J is TRBJ2-5; 8 nucleotides match TRBD1. The CDR3 has 15 residues. The germline V gene encodes CDR1 SGHDT and CDR2 YYEEEE. The J segment lost 1 base and the V segment lost 1 base, leaving 3 bases of the junction unmatched. The CDR3 spells CASSLTGGGQETQYF. The CDR3 DNA reads TGTGCCAGCAGCTTGACAGGGGGAGGCCAAGAGACCCAGTACTTC.

This clone was seen a single time. This sequence joins TRBV5-8 and TRBJ1-4; weak D call: TRBD1 (5 bases). This CDR3 contains 16 residues. CDR1 and CDR2 from the germline V gene are SGHTS and YDEGEE. With 1 base removed from V and 10 bases from J, the gap between germline ends came to 20 bases. The CDR3 nucleotides are TGTGCCAGCAGCTTGCGGCGGATCCTCAGCCAGGGAAAACTGTTTTTT. It encodes CASSLRRILSQGKLFF. Complete variable domain (other parts from reference TRBV5-8 and TRBJ1-4): EAGVTQSPTHLIKTRGQQATLRCSPISGHTSVYWYQQALGLGLQFLLWYDEGEERNRGNFPPRFSGRQFPNYSSELNVNALELEDSALYLCASSLRRILSQGKLFFGSGTQLSVL.

V is TRBV5-1 and J is TRBJ2-1; the match to TRBD2 covers 9 bases. The J segment lost 8 bases and the V segment lost 4 bases, leaving 10 bases of the junction unmatched. Germline-derived CDR1 and CDR2 are SGHRS and YFSETQ. This CDR3 has 15 amino acids. The CDR3 DNA sequence: TGCGCCAGCAGCGCGTCCGGGACTAGCCGGGATGAGCAGTTCTTC. Its translation: CASSASGTSRDEQFF.

This rearrangement joins TRBV9 to TRBJ2-2; 9 bases are a match to TRBD2. Germline CDR1 and CDR2: SGDLS and YYNGEE. The CDR3 has 17 residues. J lost 0 bases, V lost 1 base, and 4 bases had no gene match. The CDR3 region has the DNA TGTGCCAGCAGCGTATTAGCGGGGGCTCCGAACACCGGGGAGCTGTTTTTT. Its translation: CASSVLAGAPNTGELFF.

The chain carries TRBV27 and TRBJ1-2; 8 positions agree with TRBD1. CDR3 length equals 14 residues. With V trimmed by 3 bases and J by 7 bases, 7 bases remained unmatched. The germline V gene encodes CDR1 MNHEY and CDR2 SMNVEV (reference sequence). The CDR3 loop reads CASSLTAGGGGYTF. The CDR3 nucleotides are TGTGCCAGCAGTTTGACGGCAGGGGGCGGTGGCTACACCTTC.

The chain couples TRBV3-1 (or the pseudogene TRBV3-2) to TRBJ2-3, with D possibly being TRBD1 (7 bases). The V end lost 4 bases, the J end lost 7 bases, and 21 bases lay between the germline ends. The CDR3 contains 16 residues. Germline-derived CDR1 and CDR2 are LGHDT and YNNKEL (reference sequence). The CDR3 reads CASSPPAAGGPNTQYF. CDR3 nucleotide sequence: TGTGCCAGCAGCCCCCCGGCGGCAGGGGGGCCTAATACGCAGTATTTT.

The genes are TRBV5-4 and TRBJ1-3; D is ambiguous. This CDR3 is 16 amino acids long. The germline V gene encodes CDR1 SGHNT and CDR2 YYREEE (reference sequence). The V gene lost 0 bases and the J gene lost 0 bases, with 10 bases spanning the gap. The CDR3 coding sequence is TGTGCCAGCAGCTTGGCCGGGGTGGGCTCTGGAAACACCATATATTTT. Protein product: CASSLAGVGSGNTIYF.

The rearrangement uses TRBV24-1 and TRBJ2-7, with a tentative D call TRBD2 (7 bases). Between the trimmed V and J ends, which lost 8 bases and 0 bases, there was a span of 19 bases. The CDR3 spans 16 residues. CDR1 and CDR2 from the germline V gene are KGHDR and SFDVKD. CDR3 coding DNA: TGTGCCACCAACCTTAAGGGGGGGTCGAACTCCTACGAGCAGTACTTC. It yields the protein CATNLKGGSNSYEQYF.

This clone has more than one count but fewer than ten. The rearrangement links TRBV19 to TRBJ1-2; possibly TRBD1 for D (5 bases). Germline assignment: CDR1 LNHDA and CDR2 SQIVND (reference sequence). CDR3 size: 14 residues. V lost 4 bases and J lost 4, with 13 bases in between. In DNA, the CDR3 is TGTGCCAGTAGTACCGCAGGGATGGGCTATGGCTACACCTTC. Translation: CASSTAGMGYGYTF.

The CDR3: CASSRQASYEQYF. As DNA, the CDR3 is TGTGCCAGCAGCCGGCAGGCTTCCTACGAGCAGTACTTC. The chain uses TRBV25-1 and TRBJ2-7, with D unresolved. The CDR3 runs to 13 residues. Germline CDR1 MGHDK, CDR2 SYGVNS. Trimming removed 6 bases from V and 1 base from J, with 10 bases in between.

V is TRBV4-1 and J is TRBJ2-7, with D possibly being TRBD2 (6 bases). This CDR3 comprises 13 residues. Germline assignment: CDR1 MGHRA and CDR2 YSYEKL. The germline V and J ends were trimmed by 1 base and 6 bases, with 10 bases remaining between them. CDR3 protein: CASSQVPGGEQYV. The CDR3 region has the DNA TGCGCCAGCAGCCAAGTCCCCGGGGGCGAGCAGTACGTC.

This sequence joins TRBV2 and TRBJ1-2; 8 positions agree with TRBD1. V was clipped by 6 bases and J by 4 bases; unmatched bases: 10. The CDR3 is 15 residues long. From germline, CDR1 is SNHLY and CDR2 FYNNEI. CDR3 region: CASRKDRDKGYGYTF. The CDR3 DNA is TGTGCCAGCAGAAAGGACAGGGACAAAGGCTATGGCTACACCTTC.

The chain couples TRBV6-5 to TRBJ1-5, with D possibly TRBD1 on 6 matching bases. Trimming took off 5 bases at V and 11 bases at J, with 22 bases between the two ends. The CDR3 totals 15 residues. CDR1 is MNHEY, CDR2 SVGAGI, per germline. Written as DNA, the CDR3 is TGTGCCAGCAGTCCTTGGGTTGGGGCTAGGGGGACCCAGCATTTT. Translated, it gives CASSPWVGARGTQHF.

The CDR3 is CASSLEGALSYNEQFF. CDR3 sequence (DNA): TGCGCCAGCAGCTTGGAAGGGGCCCTCTCCTACAATGAGCAGTTCTTC. V and J are TRBV5-1 and TRBJ2-1; TRBD1 is a possible D gene (5 bases). Germline V lookup: CDR1 SGHRS, CDR2 YFSETQ. The CDR3 contains 16 residues. V shed 0 bases and J shed 0 bases, with 10 bases lying between them. The full variable domain, with the rest looked up from reference TRBV5-1 and TRBJ2-1, is KAGVTQTPRYLIKTRGQQVTLSCSPISGHRSVSWYQQTPGQGLQFLFEYFSETQRNKGNFPGRFSGRQFSNSRSEMNVSTLELGDSALYLCASSLEGALSYNEQFFGPGTRLTVL.

This clone was picked up one time. The J gene is TRBJ2-2, the V gene TRBV20-1, with D unclear. This CDR3 has 12 amino acids. Between the trimmed V and J ends, which lost 3 bases and 6 bases, there was a span of 8 bases. Germline V gene data show CDR1 as DFQATT and CDR2 as SNEGSKA (reference sequence). The CDR3 sequence is CSASFSSGELFF. CDR3 bases: TGCAGTGCTAGTTTTAGCTCCGGGGAGCTGTTTTTT.

This chain links TRBV6-5 with TRBJ1-5, with a tentative D call TRBD1 (6 bases). The CDR3 extends over 14 amino acids. Looked up from germline, CDR1 is MNHEY and CDR2 is SVGAGI. V was cut by 6 bases and J by 5 bases, with 14 bases left in between. CDR3 region: CASRVTGSDQPQHF. The CDR3 DNA follows: TGTGCCAGCAGGGTAACAGGGTCGGATCAGCCCCAGCATTTT.